A single sample is the source of the 21 T cell receptor beta chains below, sequenced in a study of T cells in Graves' hyperthyroidism and ophthalmopathy. The CDR3 regions of TCR beta were amplified from RNA transcripts. TCR CDR3 regions were first amplified by RT-PCR with HTBI primers. TCRdb re-called the multiplex PCR reads with MiXCR, one entry per CDR3 protein. The table lists around 250,000 distinct CDR3 sequences, around 26% of them singletons. The sample consisted of blood. The receptors originated from a woman aged 40 to 50 with Graves' ophthalmopathy.

The chain joins TRBV10-1 to TRBJ1-1; TRBD1 matches 10 bases. Germline V gene data show CDR1 as WNHNN and CDR2 as SYGVQD (reference sequence). The CDR3 has 13 amino acids. V shed 2 bases, J shed 11 bases, and the junction held 5 bases outside the gene matches. As DNA, the CDR3 is TGCGCCAGCAGTGAGGGGGACAGGGGTCGCGCTTTCTTT. This encodes CASSEGDRGRAFF.

This clonotype was seen a handful of times. The genes are TRBV12-1 and TRBJ2-7; no DNA check was done on the table's D call, TRBD2. TRBV12-1 is assigned pseudogene status. CDR3 size: 22 residues. CDR3 nucleotides: TGTGCCAGCAGCTTTTTTCCCCCCCCCCCTCGACTAGCGGGACATAAGTCCCGCGAGCAGTACTTC. Encoded protein: CASSFFPPPPRLAGHKSREQYF.

This chain uses TRBV6-5 with TRBJ2-7, with 7 nucleotides matching TRBD1. Germline assignment: CDR1 MNHEY and CDR2 SVGAGI. The CDR3 is 14 amino acids. Trimming at V came to 2 bases and at J to 2 bases, leaving 3 bases not matched to a gene. CDR3 in amino acids: CASSYLDRAYEQYF. The CDR3 bases are TGTGCCAGCAGTTACCTAGACAGGGCCTACGAGCAGTACTTC.

The rearrangement joins TRBV12-3 or TRBV12-4 to TRBJ2-7; 10 bases are a match to TRBD1. This CDR3 spans 15 amino acids. V gave up 5 bases and J gave up 0 bases; unmatched junction bases: 4. CDR3 amino acids: CASSPWDRGSYEQYF. DNA of the CDR3: TGTGCCAGCAGTCCTTGGGACAGGGGCTCCTACGAGCAGTACTTC.

This clonotype was recorded many times. The gene calls are TRBV7-8 and TRBJ2-7, with 10 bases identical to TRBD1. CDR3 length: 13 amino acids. The trim removed 5 bases at V and 6 bases at J, leaving 4 bases unmatched. The germline V gene has CDR1 SGHVS and CDR2 FQNEAQ. CDR3 sequence: CASSQGQGFEQYF. The CDR3 DNA sequence: TGTGCCAGCAGCCAGGGACAGGGGTTCGAGCAGTACTTC.

This clonotype has a count of ten or more. V gene TRBV7-2 combines with J gene TRBJ1-1; D unresolved. Trimming took 2 bases from V and 1 from J, leaving 5 bases between them. CDR3 length equals 13 residues. Germline lookup yields CDR1 SGHTA and CDR2 FQGNSA. Written as DNA, the CDR3 is TGTGCCAGCAGCTTAAGTTGGAACACTGAAGCTTTCTTT. As protein: CASSLSWNTEAFF.

This clonotype was recorded many times. The chain couples TRBV5-1 to TRBJ2-7, with 9 bases identical to TRBD2. CDR3 size: 16 residues. The germline V gene encodes CDR1 SGHRS and CDR2 YFSETQ. J lost 6 bases, V lost 5 bases, and 15 bases had no gene match. CDR3 sequence: CASSFPDSGSFSEQYF. The CDR3 coding sequence is TGCGCCAGCAGTTTCCCCGATAGCGGGAGTTTTAGCGAGCAGTACTTC.

This clonotype was counted many times. CDR3 nucleotide sequence: TGTGCCAGCAGTGAACAGGGGCCCTACGAGCAGTACTTC. It is translated as CASSEQGPYEQYF. V usage is TRBV28 and J usage is TRBJ2-7, with 7 bases that match TRBD1. V lost 5 bases to trimming and J lost 2 bases; unmatched junction nucleotides: 3. This CDR3 spans 13 amino acids. In germline, CDR1 is MDHEN, CDR2 SYDVKM.

The V and J genes are TRBV6-1 and TRBJ1-5; 8 bases align to TRBD1. J gave up 2 bases and V 7 bases, and 1 base lay outside the gene matches. The CDR3 is 13 residues long. Germline CDR1 is MNHNS and CDR2 is SASEGT. CDR3 coding DNA: TGTGCCAGCAAACAGGGGGGCAATCAGCCCCAGCATTTT. It specifies CASKQGGNQPQHF.

The chain has TRBV3-1 and TRBJ1-1; TRBD1 matches 7 bases. The CDR3 spans 15 residues. Germline loops: CDR1 LGHDT, CDR2 YNNKEL (reference sequence). With 0 bases clipped from V and 5 bases from J, the junction kept 6 bases outside the gene matches. Written as DNA, the CDR3 is TGTGCCAGCAGCCAAGATGGGCAGGGGGTAACTGAAGCTTTCTTT. Protein: CASSQDGQGVTEAFF.

This clonotype showed up many times. The chain recombines TRBV27 with TRBJ1-2; 7 positions match TRBD1. Trimming removed 7 bases from V and 6 bases from J; junction bases left unmatched: 11. Germline V gives CDR1 MNHEY, CDR2 SMNVEV (reference sequence). The CDR3 length is 14 residues. Here the CDR3 DNA reads TGTGCCAGCACCCAAACCGGGACAGCAGATGGCTACACCTTC. It yields the protein CASTQTGTADGYTF.

The chain uses TRBV14 and TRBJ2-1, with a weak D call TRBD2 (6 bases). The CDR3 is 13 residues long. Trimming removed 8 bases from V and 7 bases from J, with 15 bases in between. The germline V gene encodes CDR1 SGHDN and CDR2 FVKESK. The CDR3 is CASEVSGGNEQFF. The CDR3, as DNA: TGTGCCAGCGAGGTTAGCGGAGGTAATGAGCAGTTCTTC.

This clonotype has a count of ten or more. J is TRBJ2-7 and V is TRBV4-1; no clear D gene. The CDR3 runs to 13 residues. Germline CDR1 reads MGHRA; CDR2 reads YSYEKL. The V and J ends lost 0 bases and 3 bases respectively, with 6 bases between them. CDR3 nucleotides: TGCGCCAGCAGCCAAGATTGGAACTACGAGCAGTACTTC. Amino acids: CASSQDWNYEQYF.

The table lists this clonotype with many counts. The J gene is TRBJ1-1, the V gene TRBV28; 7 bases match TRBD1. The junction had 11 bases not matched to a gene; V was cut back by 5 bases and J by 2 bases. Germline CDR1 MDHEN, CDR2 SYDVKM. The CDR3 is 16 residues long. For the CDR3, the DNA is TGTGCCAGCAGTCCGAACCGGGGACAGTTAAACACTGAAGCTTTCTTT. This sequence encodes CASSPNRGQLNTEAFF. The entire variable domain, with the rest obtained from reference TRBV28 and TRBJ1-1, is as follows: DVKVTQSSRYLVKRTGEKVFLECVQDMDHENMFWYRQDPGLGLRLIYFSYDVKMKEKGDIPEGYSVSREKKERFSLILESASTNQTSMYLCASSPNRGQLNTEAFFGQGTRLTVV.

Many counts were recorded for this clonotype. J is TRBJ2-2 and V is TRBV6-5; no definite D call. Trimming cost V 6 bases and J 2 bases, with 7 bases left between them. This CDR3 spans 13 amino acids. CDR1 is MNHEY, CDR2 SVGAGI, per germline. The CDR3 loop reads CASSLLNTGELFF. CDR3 in DNA: TGTGCCAGCAGCCTACTTAACACCGGGGAGCTGTTTTTT.

The V and J genes are TRBV6-5 and TRBJ1-1; D not resolved. Germline lookup yields CDR1 MNHEY and CDR2 SVGAGI. The CDR3 length is 14 residues. Between the trimmed V and J ends, which lost 0 bases and 6 bases, there was a span of 11 bases. The CDR3 sequence: CASSYSSGKAEAFF. CDR3 nucleotide sequence: TGTGCCAGCAGTTACTCCAGTGGGAAAGCTGAAGCTTTCTTT.

This clonotype has a count of ten or more. The chain is built from TRBV27 and TRBJ2-7; tentatively, D is TRBD2 (5 bases). The CDR3 contains 13 residues. The germline V gene encodes CDR1 MNHEY and CDR2 SMNVEV (reference sequence). V shed 1 base and J shed 4 bases, with 8 bases lying between them. This CDR3 is CASSLFRGYEQYF. The DNA for the CDR3 is TGTGCCAGCAGTTTATTTCGGGGATACGAGCAGTACTTC.

In this sample, this clonotype turned up many times. The V and J genes are TRBV20-1 and TRBJ1-5; 10 bases are a match to TRBD1. Germline values: CDR1 DFQATT, CDR2 SNEGSKA (reference sequence). The V gene end was trimmed by 5 bases and the J gene end by 6 bases; junction bases not matched to a gene: 4. The length of the CDR3 is 13 residues. CDR3 nucleotide sequence: TGCAGTGCTCAGGACAGGGGGTCTCAGCCCCAGCATTTT. The encoded protein is CSAQDRGSQPQHF.

This clonotype has ten or more counts. The CDR3 spells CASVPGQGYSKETQYF. The CDR3 DNA reads TGTGCCAGCGTGCCCGGACAGGGGTATTCAAAAGAGACCCAGTACTTC. The chain employs TRBV7-2 and TRBJ2-5; 9 bases line up with TRBD1. With V trimmed by 8 bases and J by 3 bases, 13 bases remained unmatched. This CDR3 contains 16 residues. The germline V gene has CDR1 SGHTA and CDR2 FQGNSA.

This clonotype was recorded at least ten times. The CDR3: CASSDPGVPYGYTF. CDR3 coding DNA: TGTGCCAGCAGTGACCCAGGGGTCCCCTATGGCTACACCTTC. The J gene is TRBJ1-2, the V gene TRBV6-1; perhaps TRBD1 as D (6 bases). Trimming removed 3 bases at V and 4 bases at J, with 12 bases between. This CDR3 region has 14 residues. The V gene's germline CDR1 is MNHNS and CDR2 SASEGT.

This clonotype has a count of ten or more. V usage is TRBV7-9 and J usage is TRBJ2-7; D unclear. CDR3 length: 12 residues. CDR1 and CDR2 (germline): SEHNR, FQNEAQ (reference sequence). V was cut by 3 bases and J by 7 bases, with 10 bases left in between. This CDR3 is CASSFEILEQYF. CDR3 nucleotides: TGTGCCAGCAGCTTTGAGATTTTAGAGCAGTACTTC.